The 30 T cell receptor beta chains in this list originate from one sample, sequenced in a study of blood T cell repertoires in COVID-19. Some clones are missing from TCRdb's copy, which holds only in-frame ones; the method was immunoSEQ multiplex PCR. The profile shows about 40,000 clones, 80% to 90% of them singletons. Sequencing was performed on peripheral blood. These receptors came from a human donor in a cohort sampled during active COVID-19.

CDR3 nucleotides: TGTGCCTGGCAACAGGGTAGCCATAATTCACCCCTCCACTTT. It yields the protein CAWQQGSHNSPLHF. The chain combines TRBV30 with TRBJ1-6; D is possibly TRBD1 (6 bases). The germline V and J ends were trimmed by 5 bases and 5 bases, with 13 bases remaining between them. Germline CDR1 is GTSNPN and CDR2 is SVGIG (reference sequence). The CDR3 is 14 residues long.

The chain couples TRBV19 to TRBJ1-1, with 7 bases identical to TRBD1. V dropped 3 bases and J dropped 2; count of bases not matched to a gene: 9. CDR1 and CDR2 from the germline V gene are LNHDA and SQIVND (reference sequence). There are 16 residues in the CDR3. The chain's CDR3 is CASSISTGQTNTEAFF. In DNA form, the CDR3 reads TGTGCCAGTAGTATTTCCACGGGACAGACTAACACTGAAGCTTTCTTT.

This chain links TRBV19 with TRBJ1-5; TRBD1 agrees at 9 bases. The germline gives CDR1 LNHDA, CDR2 SQIVND (reference sequence). This CDR3 is built from 17 residues. Trimming cost V 7 bases and J 0 bases; bases outside gene matches: 10. As DNA, the CDR3 is TGTGCCAGTACTGGGGGGACAGGGAAAATTAGCAATCAGCCCCAGCATTTT. It codes for CASTGGTGKISNQPQHF.

This chain joins TRBV7-3 and TRBJ1-2; the D gene is possibly TRBD1 (6 bases). CDR1 is SGHTA and CDR2 is FQGTGA in the germline V gene. The CDR3 runs 13 residues. V was clipped by 5 bases and J by 1 base, with 8 bases between them. CDR3 residues: CASSLDSNYGYTF. CDR3 nucleotide sequence: TGTGCCAGCAGCCTGGACAGTAACTATGGCTACACCTTC.

This chain uses TRBV5-1 with TRBJ2-5; 7 nucleotides align to TRBD1. Germline V CDR1 and CDR2: SGHRS, YFSETQ. With V trimmed by 4 bases and J by 2 bases, 8 bases remained unmatched. CDR3 length: 15 residues. The CDR3 reads CASSKNRGGQETQYF. DNA of the CDR3: TGCGCCAGCAGCAAGAACAGGGGTGGGCAAGAGACCCAGTACTTC.

V is TRBV5-1 and J is TRBJ2-7, with TRBD1 as a possible D gene (7 bases). Trimming removed 4 bases at V and 3 bases at J, with 17 bases between. This CDR3 spans 15 amino acids. Germline V gene sequence: CDR1 SGHRS, CDR2 YFSETQ. In nucleotides, the CDR3 is TGCGCCAGCAGCCGGACGTCGCAGGGGGGCTACGAGCAGTACTTC. As protein: CASSRTSQGGYEQYF.

The rearrangement joins TRBV15 to TRBJ2-2; 7 nucleotides agree with TRBD2. With 5 bases clipped from V and 9 bases from J, the junction kept 15 bases outside the gene matches. Germline lookup yields CDR1 LNHNV and CDR2 YYDKDF (reference sequence). The CDR3 has 16 residues. CDR3 sequence: CATSGWGRGGVRELFF. As DNA, the CDR3 is TGTGCCACCAGCGGCTGGGGGAGGGGTGGCGTCCGGGAGCTGTTTTTT.

CDR3 in DNA: TGTGCCAGCAGCTCCTTACTGACTAGCGGGTGGTACGAGCAGTACTTC. Encoded protein: CASSSLLTSGWYEQYF. The J gene is TRBJ2-7, the V gene TRBV7-2; 10 positions agree with TRBD2. Per the germline V gene, CDR1 is SGHTA and CDR2 is FQGNSA. The CDR3 runs to 16 residues. V lost 4 bases, J lost 4 bases, and 10 bases stayed unmatched. The whole variable domain, filled in from reference TRBV7-2 and TRBJ2-7, reads GAGVSQSPSNKVTEKGKDVELRCDPISGHTALYWYRQSLGQGLEFLIYFQGNSAPDKSGLPSDRFSAERTGGSVSTLTIQRTQQEDSAVYLCASSSLLTSGWYEQYFGPGTRLTVT.

This clone has a single count. The J gene is TRBJ2-7, the V gene TRBV5-1, with D possibly being TRBD2 (6 bases). The CDR3 totals 14 residues. Germline assignment: CDR1 SGHRS and CDR2 YFSETQ. V gave up 0 bases and J gave up 2 bases, with 9 bases separating them. CDR3 protein: CASSLAAGPYEQYF. For the CDR3, the DNA is TGCGCCAGCAGCTTGGCCGCGGGGCCCTACGAGCAGTACTTC.

The rearrangement links TRBV6-6 to TRBJ2-7; D remains unclear. This CDR3 contains 12 residues. Deletions cut 8 bases from V and 4 bases from J, with 12 bases between. Per germline, CDR1 MNHNY and CDR2 SVGAGI (reference sequence). CDR3 amino acids: CASSTGNYEQYF. The CDR3, as DNA: TGTGCCAGCTCCACTGGTAATTACGAGCAGTACTTC.

This clone was counted once. V and J are TRBV28 and TRBJ2-7; D may be TRBD1 (5 bases). The germline CDR1 and CDR2 sequences are MDHEN and SYDVKM. The CDR3 has 14 residues. Trimming removed 5 bases from V and 3 bases from J, with 14 bases in between. Here the CDR3 reads CASSKGKAFYEQYF. The CDR3 DNA follows: TGTGCCAGCAGTAAGGGGAAGGCTTTCTACGAGCAGTACTTC.

This clone was observed once. The chain is built from TRBV24-1 and TRBJ1-2, with 8 bases fitting TRBD1. CDR1 is KGHDR and CDR2 is SFDVKD in the germline V gene. V trimming: 3 bases; J trimming: 7 bases; junction bases outside the gene matches: 3. This CDR3 is built from 13 residues. Here the CDR3 reads CATSDRTGIGYTF. The CDR3 DNA reads TGTGCCACCAGTGATAGGACAGGGATTGGCTACACCTTC.

V is TRBV4-1 and J is TRBJ2-7, with D possibly TRBD1 on 5 matching bases. Germline V gives CDR1 MGHRA, CDR2 YSYEKL. The CDR3 totals 15 residues. V gave up 0 bases and J gave up 6 bases, with 15 bases separating them. The CDR3 sequence is CASSQDGAVSGEQYF. CDR3 DNA: TGCGCCAGCAGCCAAGATGGGGCCGTTTCGGGCGAGCAGTACTTC.

This rearrangement joins TRBV7-2 to TRBJ2-7, with D tentatively TRBD2 (6 bases). Germline lookup yields CDR1 SGHTA and CDR2 FQGNSA. V dropped 1 base and J dropped 6 bases, with 13 bases sitting between them. CDR3 size: 14 residues. The CDR3 is CASSLGGVGAEQYF. The CDR3 DNA reads as TGTGCCAGCAGCTTAGGGGGGGTGGGCGCCGAGCAGTACTTC.

This rearrangement joins TRBV15 to TRBJ2-7; 8 positions match TRBD1. J was trimmed by 2 bases and V by 1 base; bases with no gene match: 10. From germline, CDR1 is LNHNV and CDR2 YYDKDF (reference sequence). This CDR3 spans 17 amino acids. CDR3 nucleotides: TGTGCCACCAGCAGAGTGGTTGGGACAGGAACTACCTACGAGCAGTACTTC. This sequence encodes CATSRVVGTGTTYEQYF.

Written as DNA, the CDR3 is TGTGCCAGCAGCCCGCGGGGGGCTAGCAATCAGCCCCAGCATTTT. It is translated as CASSPRGASNQPQHF. The chain carries TRBV6-2 or TRBV6-3 and TRBJ1-5; D possibly corresponds to TRBD1 (6 bases). The germline gives CDR1 MNHEY, CDR2 SVGEGT. This CDR3 is built from 15 residues. Between the trimmed V and J ends, which lost 6 bases and 0 bases, there was a span of 12 bases.

The rearrangement uses TRBV18 and TRBJ1-5; possible D gene TRBD1, 5 bases. Trimming shortened V by 3 bases and J by 0 bases, and 9 bases separated the two germline ends. The CDR3 is 15 amino acids. Germline assignment: CDR1 KGHSH and CDR2 LQKENI. The CDR3 spells CASSPGRVSNQPQHF. Here the CDR3 DNA reads TGTGCCAGCTCACCCGGCAGGGTTAGCAATCAGCCCCAGCATTTT.

The rearrangement links TRBV11-3 to TRBJ2-1; 8 bases line up with TRBD2. With 0 bases clipped from V and 6 bases from J, the junction kept 7 bases outside the gene matches. CDR1 is SGHNT and CDR2 is YENEEA in the germline V gene. This CDR3 comprises 16 residues. The CDR3 is CASSLEVGGGRNEQFF. In DNA, the CDR3 is TGTGCCAGCAGCTTAGAAGTGGGCGGGGGGCGCAATGAGCAGTTCTTC.

This clone was counted once. V gene TRBV6-5 combines with J gene TRBJ2-1, with 9 bases matching TRBD2. Per the germline V gene, CDR1 is MNHEY and CDR2 is SVGAGI. With V trimmed by 5 bases and J by 7 bases, 9 bases remained unmatched. The CDR3 sequence is 15 residues long. Here the CDR3 reads CASSMLAGMENEQFF. Here the CDR3 DNA reads TGTGCCAGCAGTATGCTAGCGGGAATGGAGAATGAGCAGTTCTTC.

CDR3 sequence: CASRGWNSPLHF. The CDR3 bases are TGTGCCAGCAGGGGCTGGAATTCACCCCTCCACTTT. The chain is built from TRBV27 and TRBJ1-6; D not resolved. V lost 6 bases and J 7 bases, leaving 7 bases between the germline ends. The CDR3 sequence is 12 residues long. CDR1 MNHEY and CDR2 SMNVEV come from the germline V gene (reference sequence).

The chain has TRBV6-5 and TRBJ2-7; unclear D gene. The CDR3 runs to 14 residues. The V end lost 7 bases, the J end lost 2 bases, and 15 bases lay between the germline ends. The germline V gene has CDR1 MNHEY and CDR2 SVGAGI. This CDR3 is CASTVKTLAYEQYF. The DNA of the CDR3 is TGTGCCAGCACGGTCAAAACGTTAGCCTACGAGCAGTACTTC.

The chain carries TRBV30 and TRBJ2-7; 7 bases line up with TRBD2. Trimming removed 3 bases from V and 2 bases from J; junction bases left unmatched: 13. Germline V gene sequence: CDR1 GTSNPN, CDR2 SVGIG (reference sequence). The CDR3 has 16 amino acids. CDR3 in amino acids: CAWSPRGGAKAYEQYF. CDR3 DNA: TGTGCCTGGAGCCCACGGGGAGGGGCCAAGGCCTACGAGCAGTACTTC.

The V gene is TRBV7-9, the J gene TRBJ2-5, with D possibly TRBD2 on 6 matching bases. The CDR3 spans 18 residues. V dropped 2 bases and J dropped 2 bases, with 21 bases sitting between them. CDR1 is SEHNR, CDR2 FQNEAQ, per germline (reference sequence). CDR3 loop: CASSLPTAPQGTQETQYF. The CDR3, as DNA: TGTGCCAGCAGCTTACCGACAGCCCCCCAAGGGACTCAAGAGACCCAGTACTTC.

This clone was found a few times. The rearrangement links TRBV5-1 to TRBJ1-2, with TRBD1 matching 10 bases. The V and J ends lost 4 bases and 8 bases, in that order; junction bases with no gene match: 8. In germline, CDR1 is SGHRS, CDR2 YFSETQ. There are 14 residues in the CDR3. CDR3 nucleotide sequence: TGCGCCAGCAGCAGCGCCGGGACAGGGGACGGCTACACCTTC. Its protein is CASSSAGTGDGYTF. The whole variable domain, filled in from reference TRBV5-1 and TRBJ1-2, reads KAGVTQTPRYLIKTRGQQVTLSCSPISGHRSVSWYQQTPGQGLQFLFEYFSETQRNKGNFPGRFSGRQFSNSRSEMNVSTLELGDSALYLCASSSAGTGDGYTFGSGTRLTVV.

V and J are TRBV5-1 and TRBJ2-7; D remains ambiguous. Germline V gene data show CDR1 as SGHRS and CDR2 as YFSETQ. The ends were cut back, 7 bases at V and 2 bases at J, with 16 bases in the middle. The CDR3 sequence is 14 residues long. In DNA form, the CDR3 reads TGCGCCAGCTCCAGACTTTCTCCCACCTACGAGCAGTACTTC. Its protein is CASSRLSPTYEQYF.

This rearrangement joins TRBV6-6 to TRBJ1-3; 9 bases align to TRBD1. Germline V gene data show CDR1 as MNHNY and CDR2 as SVGAGI (reference sequence). There are 18 residues in the CDR3. V was clipped by 6 bases and J by 0 bases; unmatched bases: 12. CDR3: CASSRRGTGTSSGNTIYF. The DNA for the CDR3 is TGTGCCAGCAGCCGACGGGGGACAGGGACGAGCTCTGGAAACACCATATATTTT.

The rearrangement uses TRBV20-1 and TRBJ2-1, with TRBD2 matching over 10 bases. V dropped 3 bases and J dropped 7; count of bases not matched to a gene: 6. The V gene's germline CDR1 is DFQATT and CDR2 SNEGSKA (reference sequence). The CDR3 has 14 residues. The CDR3 is CSASSGRRDNEQFF. The CDR3 nucleotides read TGCAGTGCTAGTAGCGGGAGGAGGGATAATGAGCAGTTCTTC.

The DNA for the CDR3 is TGTGCCAGCAGTTTCAGGGTGAACACTGAAGCTTTCTTT. Amino acid sequence: CASSFRVNTEAFF. V and J are TRBV27 and TRBJ1-1, with D possibly being TRBD1 (5 bases). Germline values: CDR1 MNHEY, CDR2 SMNVEV (reference sequence). The CDR3 runs to 13 residues. Trimming left V 3 bases short and J 0 bases short, with 5 bases between.

The J gene is TRBJ2-1, the V gene TRBV9, with TRBD2 as a possible D gene (5 bases). The CDR3 extends over 16 amino acids. V was shortened by 0 bases and J by 6 bases, with 16 bases between the two germline ends. Germline CDR1 reads SGDLS; CDR2 reads YYNGEE. DNA of the CDR3: TGTGCCAGCAGCGTAGATGCCGGGCAGACTATCAATGAGCAGTTCTTC. Translated: CASSVDAGQTINEQFF.

The rearrangement links TRBV6-5 to TRBJ2-1; 12 nucleotides align to TRBD2. Per germline, CDR1 MNHEY and CDR2 SVGAGI. This CDR3 spans 14 amino acids. Losses at the gene ends were 6 bases for V and 4 bases for J; bases not matched to a gene: 1. The CDR3 DNA reads TGTGCCAGCAGCACTAGCGGGGGGTACAATGAGCAGTTCTTC. Protein: CASSTSGGYNEQFF.